The 4 T cell receptor beta chains presented below share a single source sample, sequenced in a study of blood T cell repertoires in COVID-19. Some clones are missing from TCRdb's copy, which holds only in-frame ones; the method was immunoSEQ multiplex PCR. The sample gives under 250,000 clones, around nine tenths of which show up once; roughly a sixth is in the top ten. The sequenced sample was peripheral blood. These receptor sequences come from a man between 45 and 60 years old with COVID-19, enrolled during active disease.

This clone showed up just a few times. This rearrangement joins TRBV7-2 to TRBJ2-7; 9 nucleotides align to TRBD2. CDR1 SGHTA and CDR2 FQGNSA come from the germline V gene. J gave up 7 bases and V 1 base, and 11 bases lay outside the gene matches. This CDR3 is built from 16 residues. As DNA, the CDR3 is TGTGCCAGCAGCTTAGTGGCTAGCGGGGTCCGGGGGGAGCAGTACTTC. Protein: CASSLVASGVRGEQYF.

This clone was detected a few times. The rearrangement joins TRBV19 to TRBJ1-6; TRBD1 aligns across 8 bases. Trimming took 5 bases from V and 10 from J; bases not matched to a gene: 13. The V gene's germline CDR1 is LNHDA and CDR2 SQIVND (reference sequence). The CDR3 has 16 amino acids. CDR3: CASSDRPGQVVSPLHF. The CDR3, as DNA: TGTGCCAGTAGTGATAGGCCGGGACAGGTCGTCTCACCCCTCCACTTT. The variable domain in full, completed from reference TRBV19 and TRBJ1-6, reads DGGITQSPKYLFRKEGQNVTLSCEQNLNHDAMYWYRQDPGQGLRLIYYSQIVNDFQKGDIAEGYSVSREKKESFPLTVTSAQKNPTAFYLCASSDRPGQVVSPLHFGNGTRLTVT.

The V and J genes are TRBV5-1 and TRBJ1-1; 7 bases match TRBD1. The V segment lost 4 bases and the J segment 6 bases; nucleotides outside the gene matches: 12. The CDR3 has 15 residues. Germline values: CDR1 SGHRS, CDR2 YFSETQ. The CDR3 DNA reads as TGCGCCAGCAGCGGGGGACAGCCCGGGAGGGCTGAAGCTTTCTTT. Protein sequence: CASSGGQPGRAEAFF. The variable domain in full, with the rest retrieved from reference TRBV5-1 and TRBJ1-1, is KAGVTQTPRYLIKTRGQQVTLSCSPISGHRSVSWYQQTPGQGLQFLFEYFSETQRNKGNFPGRFSGRQFSNSRSEMNVSTLELGDSALYLCASSGGQPGRAEAFFGQGTRLTVV.

This clone was picked up a small number of times. The chain recombines TRBV19 with TRBJ2-2; 11 bases are shared with TRBD2. J gave up 7 bases and V 4 bases, and 11 bases lay outside the gene matches. Germline V CDR1 and CDR2: LNHDA, SQIVND (reference sequence). The CDR3 extends over 17 amino acids. The CDR3 region is CASSTPRLAGLGGELFF. In nucleotides, the CDR3 is TGTGCCAGTAGTACCCCGCGACTAGCGGGATTGGGCGGGGAGCTGTTTTTT.